The T cell receptor beta chain described here comes from a study of blood T cell repertoires in COVID-19. Between the trimmed V and J ends, which lost 6 bases and 0 bases, there was a span of 16 bases. CDR1 SGHKS and CDR2 YYEKEE come from the germline V gene (reference sequence). The CDR3 runs to 15 residues. During active infection, Seattle patients enrolled and were then monitored through disease. Source study methods: Estimated nucleated cell counts came from reference gene primer amplification. The protocol was immunoSEQ multiplex PCR, while the TCRdb copy is restricted to in-frame clones and leaves out a portion. V and J calls and clone size come straight from that table; D and trimming were deduced from the DNA. The sample has about 68,000 clones, about 91% seen once.

Material for sequencing was peripheral blood. This clonotype originated in a middle-aged man with COVID-19, enrolled during active disease. V usage is TRBV5-5 and J usage is TRBJ2-7; tentatively, D is TRBD2 (5 bases). The CDR3 loop is CASTPAATVSYEQYF. The CDR3 bases are TGTGCCAGCACCCCAGCGGCCACCGTCTCCTACGAGCAGTACTTC.